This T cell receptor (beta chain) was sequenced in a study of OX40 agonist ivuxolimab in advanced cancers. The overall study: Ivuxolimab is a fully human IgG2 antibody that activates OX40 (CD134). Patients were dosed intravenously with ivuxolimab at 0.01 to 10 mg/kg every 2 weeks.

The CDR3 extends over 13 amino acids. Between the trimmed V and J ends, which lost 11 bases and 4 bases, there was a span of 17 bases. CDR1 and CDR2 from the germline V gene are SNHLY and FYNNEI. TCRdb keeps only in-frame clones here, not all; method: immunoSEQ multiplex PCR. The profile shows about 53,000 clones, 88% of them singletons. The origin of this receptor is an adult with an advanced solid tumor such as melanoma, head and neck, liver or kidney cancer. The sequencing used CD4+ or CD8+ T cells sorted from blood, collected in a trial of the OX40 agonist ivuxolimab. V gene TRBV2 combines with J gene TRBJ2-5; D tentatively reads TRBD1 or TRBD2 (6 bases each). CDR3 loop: CAARGPYGETQYF. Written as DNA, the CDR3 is TGTGCCGCACGGGGGCCATACGGAGAGACCCAGTACTTC. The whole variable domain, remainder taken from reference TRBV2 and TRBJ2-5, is EPEVTQTPSHQVTQMGQEVILRCVPISNHLYFYWYRQILGQKVEFLVSFYNNEISEKSEIFDDQFSVERPDGSNFTLKIRSTKLEDSAMYFCAARGPYGETQYFGPGTRLLVL.